This is a list of T cell receptor beta chains from one sample in a study of blood T cell repertoires in COVID-19. Data came from immunoSEQ multiplex PCR; TCRdb stores just in-frame clones and leaves some out. This table has fewer than 70,000 clones, over 75% appearing once. Material for sequencing was peripheral blood. These receptors came from a man aged 45-60 years with acute or convalescent COVID-19. The CDR3 runs from the conserved cysteine through the conserved F or W. D genes are given only for firm matches. Clone size, where shown, is once, few, many, or a class for clones that have expanded.

D,J,size,V,CDR3,DNA
TRBD1,TRBJ1-5,-,TRBV11-2,CASSLRQGRRQPQHF,TGTGCCAGCAGCTTGAGACAGGGGAGGCGGCAGCCCCAGCATTTT
-,TRBJ1-5,-,TRBV19,CASSITGGRQPQHF,TGTGCCAGTAGTATAACGGGGGGGCGTCAGCCCCAGCATTTT
-,TRBJ2-7,-,TRBV4-1,CASSPSRDITYEQYF,TGCGCCAGCAGCCCCTCCCGGGACATCACCTACGAGCAGTACTTC
TRBD1,TRBJ1-5,once,TRBV30,CAWSLRQGEQPQHF,TGTGCCTGGAGCCTACGACAGGGGGAACAGCCCCAGCATTTT
TRBD2,TRBJ2-7,-,TRBV11-2,CASSLSGSAYEQYF,TGTGCCAGCAGCTTAAGCGGGAGCGCCTACGAGCAGTACTTC
-,TRBJ1-2,-,TRBV28,CASQVQPNYGYTF,TGTGCCAGCCAAGTACAGCCGAACTATGGCTACACCTTC
TRBD2,TRBJ2-3,-,TRBV7-3,CASSSIPSGRGSTDTQYF,TGTGCCAGCAGTTCAATTCCTAGCGGGAGGGGTAGCACAGATACGCAGTATTTT
-,TRBJ1-4,-,TRBV4-2,CASSRPGRENEKLFF,TGTGCCAGCAGCCGACCGGGACGGGAGAATGAAAAACTGTTTTTT
TRBD1,TRBJ2-7,-,TRBV12-5,CASGPDRGYEQYF,TGTGCTAGTGGACCGGACAGGGGATACGAGCAGTACTTC
-,TRBJ2-5,-,TRBV6-2/TRBV6-3,CASSYFGGAEGQETQYF,TGTGCCAGCAGTTACTTCGGAGGGGCGGAGGGCCAAGAGACCCAGTACTTC
-,TRBJ1-4,-,TRBV30,CAWRGGVEATNEKLFF,TGTGCCTGGCGGGGTGGGGTGGAGGCAACTAATGAAAAACTGTTTTTT
-,TRBJ2-2,-,TRBV29-1,CSALVDRWNTGELFF,TGCAGCGCCCTGGTAGACAGGTGGAACACCGGGGAGCTGTTTTTT
TRBD1,TRBJ1-5,-,TRBV28,CASSFDRGPTYSNQPQHF,TGTGCCAGCAGTTTCGACAGGGGACCAACTTATAGCAATCAGCCCCAGCATTTT
TRBD1,TRBJ1-1,-,TRBV30,CAWSVGQGGTEAFF,TGTGCCTGGAGTGTGGGTCAGGGGGGTACTGAAGCTTTCTTT
-,TRBJ2-7,-,TRBV28,CATRTGTIEFEQYF,TGTGCCACGAGGACCGGGACAATAGAGTTCGAGCAGTACTTC
TRBD2,TRBJ2-7,-,TRBV23-1,CASSQPGLAGGVTNSYEQYF,TGCGCCAGCAGTCAACCCGGACTAGCGGGAGGTGTAACTAACTCCTACGAGCAGTACTTC
-,TRBJ1-2,-,TRBV25-1,CASSTSPGGSNYGYTF,TGTGCCAGCAGCACATCCCCCGGGGGTTCTAACTATGGCTACACCTTC
TRBD1,TRBJ1-6,-,TRBV5-1,CASSLGGNSPLHF,TGCGCCAGCAGCTTAGGGGGCAATTCACCCCTCCACTTT
-,TRBJ1-5,few,TRBV28,CASSFSLPPQHF,TGTGCCAGCAGTTTTAGCCTTCCGCCCCAGCATTTT
TRBD1,TRBJ1-4,few,TRBV28,CASSTRQGLNEKLFF,TGTGCCAGCAGTACCCGACAGGGTCTTAATGAAAAACTGTTTTTT
TRBD1,TRBJ1-4,-,TRBV18,CASSPRTGENEKLFF,TGTGCCAGCTCACCGAGGACAGGGGAGAATGAAAAACTGTTTTTT
-,TRBJ2-1,few,TRBV27,CASSSPTVLSREQFF,TGTGCCAGCAGTTCGCCAACCGTCCTGTCGCGTGAGCAGTTCTTC
TRBD1,TRBJ1-1,-,TRBV11-1,CASSILQGNTEAFF,TGTGCCAGCAGCATTCTACAGGGGAATACTGAAGCTTTCTTT
TRBD1,TRBJ1-6,-,TRBV10-2,CASSVTGEYNSPLHF,TGCGCCAGCAGTGTCACAGGGGAGTATAATTCACCCCTCCACTTT
-,TRBJ2-1,-,TRBV5-1,CASSWDPSEYYNEQFF,TGCGCCAGCAGCTGGGACCCTAGCGAATACTACAATGAGCAGTTCTTC
-,TRBJ1-1,-,TRBV28,CASSRWAGQENTEAFF,TGTGCCAGCAGCAGGTGGGCCGGCCAGGAGAACACTGAAGCTTTCTTT
TRBD1,TRBJ1-4,-,TRBV30,CAWSVGTGGFGEKLFF,TGTGCCTGGAGTGTAGGGACAGGGGGCTTCGGGGAAAAACTGTTTTTT
TRBD2,TRBJ2-2,-,TRBV19,CASSRLAGASGELFF,TGTGCCAGTAGTCGACTAGCGGGAGCATCCGGGGAGCTGTTTTTT
TRBD1,TRBJ1-2,-,TRBV6-5,CASSYAQGAGNYGYTF,TGTGCCAGCAGTTACGCACAGGGGGCCGGTAACTATGGCTACACCTTC
TRBD1,TRBJ1-1,-,TRBV6-2/TRBV6-3,CASSYSGRGKNTEAFF,TGTGCCAGCAGTTACTCGGGCAGGGGGAAGAACACTGAAGCTTTCTTT
-,TRBJ2-3,-,TRBV4-3,CASSQHGTATTSTDTQYF,TGCGCCAGCAGCCAACACGGTACCGCAACTACTAGCACAGATACGCAGTATTTT
-,TRBJ2-1,-,TRBV19,CASRRTGVRNEQFF,TGTGCCAGTAGAAGGACGGGAGTTCGGAATGAGCAGTTCTTC
-,TRBJ1-2,-,TRBV15,CATSERSLDGYTF,TGTGCCACCAGTGAGAGGTCTCTGGATGGCTACACCTTC
-,TRBJ2-7,-,TRBV7-2,CASSSSLAGEQYF,TGTGCCAGCAGCTCTTCCTTAGCTGGCGAGCAGTACTTC
-,TRBJ1-5,-,TRBV27,CASSLRPGPWPQHF,TGTGCCAGCAGTTTGAGGCCCGGTCCTTGGCCCCAGCATTTT
TRBD2,TRBJ2-1,-,TRBV11-2,CASSWGLAGGHHNEQFF,TGTGCCAGCAGCTGGGGACTAGCGGGAGGCCATCACAATGAGCAGTTCTTC
-,TRBJ2-4,-,TRBV6-5,CASSSKNIQYF,TGTGCCAGCAGCTCTAAAAACATTCAGTACTTC
TRBD1,TRBJ1-5,-,TRBV19,CASSTQRDRGSNQPQHF,TGTGCCAGTAGTACTCAACGGGACAGGGGGAGCAATCAGCCCCAGCATTTT
-,TRBJ1-2,-,TRBV4-3,CASSQDRSGDYGYTF,TGCGCCAGCAGCCAAGATCGGTCAGGGGACTATGGCTACACCTTC
-,TRBJ1-2,-,TRBV18,CASSPATDNYGYTF,TGTGCCAGCTCACCCGCGACAGACAACTATGGCTACACCTTC
-,TRBJ1-4,-,TRBV27,CASSSQTGSNEKLFF,TGTGCCAGCAGTTCGCAGACAGGTTCTAATGAAAAACTGTTTTTT
TRBD1,TRBJ1-1,-,TRBV7-2,CASSTRTGDTEAFF,TGTGCCAGCAGCACCCGGACAGGGGACACTGAAGCTTTCTTT
-,TRBJ1-1,-,TRBV4-3,CASSQDYRSFPGFDTEAFF,TGCGCCAGCAGCCAAGACTATCGGAGCTTTCCAGGGTTTGACACTGAAGCTTTCTTT
-,TRBJ1-2,-,TRBV2,CASTPPGYYGYTF,TGTGCCAGTACCCCTCCGGGATATTATGGCTACACCTTC
TRBD2,TRBJ2-7,once,TRBV6-5,CASSYSRGAGEQYF,TGTGCCAGCAGTTACTCGCGGGGAGCGGGGGAGCAGTACTTC
-,TRBJ1-1,-,TRBV6-5,CASSYSAVGTEAFF,TGTGCCAGCAGTTACTCGGCGGTAGGCACTGAAGCTTTCTTT
TRBD1,TRBJ1-4,-,TRBV7-9,CASSPPTGGREKLFF,TGTGCCAGCAGCCCGCCGACAGGGGGTCGTGAAAAACTGTTTTTT
-,TRBJ2-3,once,TRBV5-1,CASSLDHRTDTQYF,TGCGCCAGCAGCTTGGACCACAGGACAGATACGCAGTATTTT
-,TRBJ1-5,-,TRBV28,CASSSFSNQPQHF,TGTGCCAGCAGTTCTTTTTCCAATCAGCCCCAGCATTTT
TRBD2,TRBJ2-1,-,TRBV15,CATSRGLAPNEQFF,TGTGCCACCAGCAGAGGACTAGCCCCCAATGAGCAGTTCTTC
TRBD1,TRBJ2-6,-,TRBV4-3,CASSQNRGHGANVLTF,TGCGCCAGCAGCCAAAACAGGGGTCACGGGGCCAACGTCCTGACTTTC
-,TRBJ2-7,-,TRBV7-9,CASSFRGTGEQYF,TGTGCCAGCAGCTTTCGGGGGACGGGGGAGCAGTACTTC
-,TRBJ2-5,once,TRBV7-9,CASSLAVQETQYF,TGTGCCAGCAGCTTGGCAGTACAAGAGACCCAGTACTTC
-,TRBJ1-2,-,TRBV29-1,CSVRTEAPYGYTF,TGCAGCGTGCGGACGGAGGCCCCCTATGGCTACACCTTC
TRBD2,TRBJ2-1,-,TRBV29-1,CSVKSLLSSGSSYNEQFF,TGCAGCGTTAAGTCGTTATTAAGTAGCGGGAGCTCCTACAATGAGCAGTTCTTC